A selection of T cell receptor beta chains follows, all from one sample in a study of blood T cell repertoires in COVID-19. TCRdb's table, derived via immunoSEQ multiplex PCR, lists solely in-frame clones and lacks some. The data contain under 150,000 clones, around 86% of them singletons. The sample consisted of peripheral blood. The receptor source for this set is a man aged 50 to 60 with active COVID-19. The CDR3 runs from the conserved cysteine through the conserved F or W. Only part of the rows carry a size: once, few, many, or a class if the clone is expanded.

- | TRBJ1-2 | TRBV9 | CASSAGGSWSYGYTF
few | TRBJ1-1 | TRBV5-1 | CASSLQGLGTEAFF
few | TRBJ2-7 | TRBV11-2 | CASSLNRRASSYEQYF
- | TRBJ2-2 | TRBV18 | CASSRRSPSSSNTGELFF
once | TRBJ1-5 | TRBV12-3/TRBV12-4 | CASSLDRDQPQHF
- | TRBJ2-1 | TRBV11-3 | CASSPPGGYNEQFF
- | TRBJ1-4 | TRBV6-5 | CASRDGRSGEKLFF
- | TRBJ1-4 | TRBV7-9 | CASSQGQGNEKLFF
- | TRBJ2-6 | TRBV12-2 | CASRLEGDSGFSGANVLTF
- | TRBJ2-4 | TRBV19 | CASSIARDIITKNIQYF
- | TRBJ2-4 | TRBV7-2 | CASSLAFSRGMNIQYF
- | TRBJ2-1 | TRBV4-1 | CASSQDLGGGTYNEQFF
- | TRBJ1-5 | TRBV5-6 | CASSLASRAGASQPQHF
- | TRBJ1-2 | TRBV5-5 | CASSLLTNYGYTF
- | TRBJ2-3 | TRBV7-2 | CASSVLGSGADTQYF
once | TRBJ1-2 | TRBV19 | CASSIEGRRGYTF
- | TRBJ2-7 | TRBV3-1/TRBV3-2 | CASSQDRGTSGGRQYF
few | TRBJ2-7 | TRBV15 | CATSRGGFDEQYF
once | TRBJ2-1 | TRBV5-1 | CASSLEEVGLAGGEQFF
- | TRBJ2-1 | TRBV18 | CASSPSLSNEQFF
- | TRBJ1-1 | TRBV18 | CASSPGAGMNTEAFF
- | TRBJ2-3 | TRBV11-2 | CASSHPTWGTTGSTDTQYF
- | TRBJ1-1 | TRBV12-5 | CASGLRTGGYAFF
- | TRBJ2-1 | TRBV5-1 | CASSLEAGRTFNEQFF
- | TRBJ1-2 | TRBV19 | CASSEGGGRGYTF
- | TRBJ1-5 | TRBV2 | CASSGQTGQPQHF
- | TRBJ2-2 | TRBV7-2 | CASSLDGGGRAGELFF
- | TRBJ2-7 | TRBV3-1/TRBV3-2 | CASSQGTSSGGKSYEQYF
- | TRBJ2-1 | TRBV6-5 | CASSLSGVDNEQFF
- | TRBJ2-3 | TRBV7-6 | CASAISGVGTDTQYF
- | TRBJ1-2 | TRBV18 | CASSPDRNYGYTF
- | TRBJ1-2 | TRBV4-2 | CASSPRTDSNYGYTF
- | TRBJ2-7 | TRBV10-3 | CAISATTGGNEQYF
- | TRBJ1-6 | TRBV4-1 | CASSQDNQARTSSYNSPLHF
- | TRBJ2-7 | TRBV5-6 | CASRYGTSGGYEQYF
- | TRBJ1-1 | TRBV18 | CASSPRTGVNTEAFF
many | TRBJ2-2 | TRBV7-6 | CASSLAGVGGTVLFF
- | TRBJ1-1 | TRBV5-1 | CASSFLQGSITEAFF
- | TRBJ1-2 | TRBV18 | CASSLDRAAYGYTF
- | TRBJ1-5 | TRBV2 | CASSTGLNQPQHF
- | TRBJ2-2 | TRBV5-1 | CASSFWPARGSGDIVNTGELFF
- | TRBJ1-1 | TRBV6-5 | CATSSRGSTEAFF
- | TRBJ2-1 | TRBV15 | CATSRADRGQGEQFF
- | TRBJ2-7 | TRBV19 | CASSTGTREQYF
- | TRBJ2-5 | TRBV5-6 | CASNKLAGPGETQYF
- | TRBJ2-7 | TRBV11-2 | CASSLWETPSYEQYF
- | TRBJ2-2 | TRBV19 | CAISRDIVAGELFF
- | TRBJ1-2 | TRBV5-1 | CASSLGQGNGYTF
- | TRBJ1-4 | TRBV5-1 | CASSLDTPTNEKLFF
few | TRBJ2-4 | TRBV6-2/TRBV6-3 | CASTPRRGGDIQYF
- | TRBJ2-3 | TRBV10-3 | CAISGVAGGLDTQYF
- | TRBJ2-1 | TRBV3-1/TRBV3-2 | CASSPGTYNEQFF
- | TRBJ1-1 | TRBV5-4 | CASSASGAPAFF
many | TRBJ2-3 | TRBV5-1 | CASSSGLAGGLKDTQYF
once | TRBJ1-1 | TRBV9 | CASSAQNGRTGVNTEAFF